This T cell receptor (beta chain) was retrieved from a study of OX40 agonist ivuxolimab in advanced cancers. Background on the study: Ivuxolimab, which is an agonistic anti-OX40 (CD134) antibody, was administered to the patients. Hepatocellular carcinoma, melanoma, renal cell or head and neck cancer was diagnosed in the dose-escalation patients.

TCRdb keeps only in-frame clones here, not all; method: immunoSEQ multiplex PCR. This sample has 50,000 or so clones, with approximately 90% found just once. Germline CDR1 is SGDLS and CDR2 is YYNGEE. The length of the CDR3 is 16 residues. V was pared by 0 bases and J by 4 bases, with 8 bases of the junction left unmatched. The V call is TRBV9, the J call TRBJ2-3, with 7 positions matching TRBD2. The sample in question was CD4+ or CD8+ T cells sorted from blood, obtained in a trial of the OX40 agonist ivuxolimab. This TCR was sampled from an adult with an advanced solid tumor such as melanoma, head and neck, liver or kidney cancer. The CDR3 is CASSVVQAGTSDTQYF. The CDR3 DNA reads as TGTGCCAGCAGCGTAGTTCAAGCGGGGACTTCAGATACGCAGTATTTT.